The 9 T cell receptor beta chains below all came from one sample that was sequenced in a study of blood T cell repertoires in COVID-19. Produced via immunoSEQ multiplex PCR; TCRdb's table is partial and in-frame only. The sample consists of approximately 97,000 clones, approximately 92% of them appearing once. The sequencing input was peripheral blood. All receptors come from a man in his late teens or twenties with acute or convalescent COVID-19.

The genes are TRBV4-1 and TRBJ1-1; no firm D call. The germline CDR1 and CDR2 sequences are MGHRA and YSYEKL. Trimming removed 3 bases from V and 5 bases from J, with 7 bases in between. The CDR3 extends over 12 amino acids. The CDR3 here is CASSQENTEAFF. CDR3 DNA: TGCGCCAGCAGCCAGGAGAATACTGAAGCTTTCTTT.

The gene calls are TRBV19 and TRBJ1-2; 7 bases are a match to TRBD1. CDR1 and CDR2 (germline): LNHDA, SQIVND (reference sequence). The CDR3 is 13 amino acids. The ends lost 2 bases at V and 8 bases at J; junction bases unmatched: 5. For the CDR3, the DNA is TGTGCCAGTAGTATACCGGGGACAGACGGCTACACCTTC. This sequence encodes CASSIPGTDGYTF. Based on the CDR3 plus reference TRBV19 and TRBJ1-2, the full variable domain is DGGITQSPKYLFRKEGQNVTLSCEQNLNHDAMYWYRQDPGQGLRLIYYSQIVNDFQKGDIAEGYSVSREKKESFPLTVTSAQKNPTAFYLCASSIPGTDGYTFGSGTRLTVV.

CDR3 nucleotides: TGTGCCAGCAGCCCCAACAGGGGAGAAGCTTTCTTT. Translating gives CASSPNRGEAFF. V gene TRBV6-5 combines with J gene TRBJ1-1; 7 nucleotides align to TRBD1. After removal of 6 bases from V and 8 bases from J, the junction contained 6 bases not matched to a gene. The germline V gene has CDR1 MNHEY and CDR2 SVGAGI. This CDR3 spans 12 amino acids.

The V and J genes are TRBV18 and TRBJ1-1; the D gene is possibly TRBD1 (5 bases). This CDR3 is 17 amino acids long. Deletions cut 4 bases from V and 4 bases from J, with 22 bases between. Germline-derived CDR1 and CDR2 are KGHSH and LQKENI. The CDR3 DNA follows: TGTGCCAGCTCACTCCGCCCCGAAGGGGCGAAGGGCACTGAAGCTTTCTTT. Translation: CASSLRPEGAKGTEAFF.

The chain has TRBV11-3 and TRBJ2-3; 12 bases map to TRBD2. CDR1 and CDR2 (germline): SGHNT, YENEEA. The ends lost 5 bases at V and 3 bases at J; junction bases unmatched: 3. The CDR3 consists of 15 residues. CDR3 nucleotides: TGTGCCAGCAGCCAAACTAGCGGGGGGACAGATACGCAGTATTTT. Translation gives CASSQTSGGTDTQYF.

The V gene is TRBV30, the J gene TRBJ1-2; 9 positions agree with TRBD1. Germline CDR1 GTSNPN, CDR2 SVGIG (reference sequence). The CDR3 contains 13 residues. V dropped 4 bases and J dropped 10; count of bases not matched to a gene: 10. The CDR3 spells CAWNVDRGLYYTF. The CDR3, as DNA: TGTGCCTGGAATGTGGACAGGGGTCTTTACTACACCTTC.

This clone was detected only once. V gene TRBV5-6 combines with J gene TRBJ1-6; 8 bases line up with TRBD1. Germline CDR1 reads SGHDT; CDR2 reads YYEEEE. This CDR3 has 15 amino acids. With 1 base clipped from V and 8 bases from J, the junction kept 5 bases outside the gene matches. The CDR3 DNA sequence: TGTGCCAGCAGCTTGAACGGACAGGGTTATTCACCCCTCCACTTT. The encoded protein is CASSLNGQGYSPLHF.

V and J are TRBV5-1 and TRBJ1-2, with 12 bases lining up with TRBD1. In germline, CDR1 is SGHRS, CDR2 YFSETQ. This CDR3 spans 17 amino acids. Trimming took 3 bases from V and 4 from J; bases not matched to a gene: 10. The CDR3: CASSSGTGGGLGYGYTF. The CDR3, as DNA: TGCGCCAGCAGCTCCGGGACAGGGGGCGGTTTGGGCTATGGCTACACCTTC.

V usage is TRBV27 and J usage is TRBJ2-7, with 8 positions matching TRBD2. Trimming removed 3 bases from V and 5 bases from J; junction bases left unmatched: 6. This CDR3 region has 14 residues. The germline V gene encodes CDR1 MNHEY and CDR2 SMNVEV (reference sequence). CDR3: CASSLGLEFNEQYF. In DNA, the CDR3 is TGTGCCAGCAGTTTGGGACTAGAATTTAACGAGCAGTACTTC.